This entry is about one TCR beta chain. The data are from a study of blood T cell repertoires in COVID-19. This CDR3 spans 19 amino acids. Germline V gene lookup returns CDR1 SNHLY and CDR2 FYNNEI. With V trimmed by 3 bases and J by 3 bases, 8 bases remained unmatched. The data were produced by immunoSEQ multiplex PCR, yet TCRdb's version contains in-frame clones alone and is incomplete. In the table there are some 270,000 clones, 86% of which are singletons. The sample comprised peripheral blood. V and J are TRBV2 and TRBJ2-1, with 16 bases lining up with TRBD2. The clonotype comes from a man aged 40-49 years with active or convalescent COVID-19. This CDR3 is CASSEQGLAGGPNYNEQFF. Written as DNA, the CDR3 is TGTGCCAGCAGTGAGCAGGGACTAGCGGGGGGGCCTAACTACAATGAGCAGTTCTTC.